The present T cell receptor beta chain was sequenced within a study of T cell responses to AZD1222 COVID-19 vaccine. Some clones are missing from TCRdb's copy, which holds only in-frame ones; the method was immunoSEQ multiplex PCR. The sample lists under 100,000 clones; roughly 88% were seen once. Between the trimmed V and J ends, which lost 5 bases and 2 bases, there was a span of 13 bases. CDR1 and CDR2 (germline): SGHAT, FQDESV (reference sequence). The CDR3 is 14 amino acids. The sample here was peripheral blood, taken on day 0 of AZD1222 vaccination. This TCR was sampled from an adult in good health. The V and J genes are TRBV11-1 and TRBJ2-7; D might be TRBD2 (5 bases). In DNA form, the CDR3 reads TGTGCCAGCAGCGCCGGGATCCTCCCCTACGAGCAGTACTTC. It codes for CASSAGILPYEQYF.